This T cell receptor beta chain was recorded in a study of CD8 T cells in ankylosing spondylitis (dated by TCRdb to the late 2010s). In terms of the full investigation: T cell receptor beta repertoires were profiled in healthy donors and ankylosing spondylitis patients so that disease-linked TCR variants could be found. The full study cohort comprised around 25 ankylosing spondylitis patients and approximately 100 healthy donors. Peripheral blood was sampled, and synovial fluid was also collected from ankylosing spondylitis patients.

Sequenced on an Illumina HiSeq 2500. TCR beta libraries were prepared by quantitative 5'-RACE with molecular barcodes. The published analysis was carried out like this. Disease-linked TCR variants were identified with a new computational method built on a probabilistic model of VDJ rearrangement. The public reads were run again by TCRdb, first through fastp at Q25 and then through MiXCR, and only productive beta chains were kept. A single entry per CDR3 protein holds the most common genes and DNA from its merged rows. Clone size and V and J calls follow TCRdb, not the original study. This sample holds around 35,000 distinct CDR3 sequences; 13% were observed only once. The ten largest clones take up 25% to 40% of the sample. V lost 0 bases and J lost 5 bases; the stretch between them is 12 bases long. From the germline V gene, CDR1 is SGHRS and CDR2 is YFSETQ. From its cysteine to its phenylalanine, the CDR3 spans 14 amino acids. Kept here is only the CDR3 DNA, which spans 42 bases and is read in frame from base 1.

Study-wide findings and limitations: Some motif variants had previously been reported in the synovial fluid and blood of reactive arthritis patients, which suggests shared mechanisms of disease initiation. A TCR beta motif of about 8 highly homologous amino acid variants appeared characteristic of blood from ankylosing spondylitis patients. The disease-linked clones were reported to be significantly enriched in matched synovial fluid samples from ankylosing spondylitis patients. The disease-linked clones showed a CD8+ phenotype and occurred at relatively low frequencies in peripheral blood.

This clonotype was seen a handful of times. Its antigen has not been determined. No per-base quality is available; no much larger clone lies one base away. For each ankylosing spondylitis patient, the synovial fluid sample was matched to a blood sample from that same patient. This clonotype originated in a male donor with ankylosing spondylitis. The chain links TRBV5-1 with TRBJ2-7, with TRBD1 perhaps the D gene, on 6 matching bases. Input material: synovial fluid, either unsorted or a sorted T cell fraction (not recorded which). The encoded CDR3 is CASSLEQGTNEQYF. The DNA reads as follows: TGCGCCAGCAGCTTGGAACAGGGAACCAACGAGCAGTACTTC.